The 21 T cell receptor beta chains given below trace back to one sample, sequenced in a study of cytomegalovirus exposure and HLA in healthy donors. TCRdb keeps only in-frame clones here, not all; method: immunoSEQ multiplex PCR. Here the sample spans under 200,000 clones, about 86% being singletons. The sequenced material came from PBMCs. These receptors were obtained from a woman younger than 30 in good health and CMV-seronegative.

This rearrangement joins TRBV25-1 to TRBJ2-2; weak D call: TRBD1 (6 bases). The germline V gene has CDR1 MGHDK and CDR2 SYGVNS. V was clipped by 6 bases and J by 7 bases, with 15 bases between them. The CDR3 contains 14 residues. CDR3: CASSYSGAGGELFF. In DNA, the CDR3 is TGTGCCAGCAGCTATTCAGGGGCGGGCGGGGAGCTGTTTTTT.

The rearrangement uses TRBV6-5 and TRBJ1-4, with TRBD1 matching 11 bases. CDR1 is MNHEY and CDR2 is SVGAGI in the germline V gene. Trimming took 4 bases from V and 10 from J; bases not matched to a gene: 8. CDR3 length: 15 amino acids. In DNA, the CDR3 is TGTGCCAGCAGTTTGGGAGGGACAGGGGGTGGAAAACTGTTTTTT. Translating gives CASSLGGTGGGKLFF.

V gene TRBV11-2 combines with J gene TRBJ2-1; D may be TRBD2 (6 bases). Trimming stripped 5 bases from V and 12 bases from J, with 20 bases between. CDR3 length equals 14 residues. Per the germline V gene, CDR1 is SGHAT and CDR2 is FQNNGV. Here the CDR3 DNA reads TGTGCCAGCAGCCGTGGCGGGACTGTCAATCGGCAGTTCTTC. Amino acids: CASSRGGTVNRQFF.

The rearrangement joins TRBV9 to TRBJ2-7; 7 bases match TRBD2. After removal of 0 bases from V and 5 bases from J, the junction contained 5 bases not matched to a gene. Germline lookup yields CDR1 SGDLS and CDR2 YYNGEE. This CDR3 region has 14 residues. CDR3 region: CASSVASTSDEQYF. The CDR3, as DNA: TGTGCCAGCAGCGTAGCATCAACTAGCGACGAGCAGTACTTC.

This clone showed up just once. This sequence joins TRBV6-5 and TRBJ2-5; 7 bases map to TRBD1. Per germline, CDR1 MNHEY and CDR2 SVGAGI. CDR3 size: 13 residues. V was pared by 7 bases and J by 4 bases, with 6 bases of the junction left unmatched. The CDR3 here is CASTGDRAETQYF. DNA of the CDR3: TGTGCCAGCACTGGCGACAGGGCAGAGACCCAGTACTTC.

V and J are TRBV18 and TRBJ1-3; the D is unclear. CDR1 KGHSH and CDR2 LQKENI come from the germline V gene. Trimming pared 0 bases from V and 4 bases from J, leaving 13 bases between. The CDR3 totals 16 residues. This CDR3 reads CASSPPKGGRGNTIYF. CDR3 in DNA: TGTGCCAGCTCACCACCAAAGGGAGGAAGAGGAAACACCATATATTTT.

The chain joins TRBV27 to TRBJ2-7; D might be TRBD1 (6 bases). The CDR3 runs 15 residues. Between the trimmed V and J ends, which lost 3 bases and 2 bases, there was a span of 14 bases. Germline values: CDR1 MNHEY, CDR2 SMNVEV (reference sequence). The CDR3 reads CASSLKQGRTYEQYF. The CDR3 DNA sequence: TGTGCCAGCAGTTTGAAACAGGGTCGGACCTACGAGCAGTACTTC.

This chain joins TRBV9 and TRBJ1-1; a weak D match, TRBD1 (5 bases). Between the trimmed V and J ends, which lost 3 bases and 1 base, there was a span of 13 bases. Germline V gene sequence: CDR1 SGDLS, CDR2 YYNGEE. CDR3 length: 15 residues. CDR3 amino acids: CASSADGGKNTEAFF. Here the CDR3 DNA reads TGTGCCAGCAGCGCCGATGGGGGGAAGAACACTGAAGCTTTCTTT.

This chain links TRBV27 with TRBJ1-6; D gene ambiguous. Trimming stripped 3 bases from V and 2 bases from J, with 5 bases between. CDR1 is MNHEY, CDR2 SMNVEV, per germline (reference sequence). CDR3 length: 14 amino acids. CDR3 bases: TGTGCCAGCAGTTTGTACACCTATAATTCACCCCTCCACTTT. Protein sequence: CASSLYTYNSPLHF.

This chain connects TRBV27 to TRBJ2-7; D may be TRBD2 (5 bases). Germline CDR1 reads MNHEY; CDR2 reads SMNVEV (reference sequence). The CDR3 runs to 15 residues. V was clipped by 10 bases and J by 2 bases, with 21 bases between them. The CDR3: CATPPRRDGAYEQYF. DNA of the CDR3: TGTGCCACCCCCCCCCGACGGGATGGCGCCTACGAGCAGTACTTC.

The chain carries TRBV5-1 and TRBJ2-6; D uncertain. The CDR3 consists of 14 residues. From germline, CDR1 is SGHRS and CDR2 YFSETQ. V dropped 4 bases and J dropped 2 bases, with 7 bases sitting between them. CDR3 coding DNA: TGCGCCAGCAGCCCCCTACCTGGGGCCAACGTCCTGACTTTC. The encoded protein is CASSPLPGANVLTF. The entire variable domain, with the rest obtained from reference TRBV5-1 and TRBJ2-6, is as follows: KAGVTQTPRYLIKTRGQQVTLSCSPISGHRSVSWYQQTPGQGLQFLFEYFSETQRNKGNFPGRFSGRQFSNSRSEMNVSTLELGDSALYLCASSPLPGANVLTFGAGSRLTVL.

The CDR3 DNA reads TGTGCCAGCAGCTTAGAGGGCAGGGGGCGAGCTGTGACCTTC. This gives the protein CASSLEGRGRAVTF. This chain links TRBV7-2 with TRBJ1-2; TRBD1 matches at 8 bases. V shed 1 base, J shed 14 bases, and the junction held 12 bases outside the gene matches. Looked up from germline, CDR1 is SGHTA and CDR2 is FQGNSA. This CDR3 region has 14 residues.

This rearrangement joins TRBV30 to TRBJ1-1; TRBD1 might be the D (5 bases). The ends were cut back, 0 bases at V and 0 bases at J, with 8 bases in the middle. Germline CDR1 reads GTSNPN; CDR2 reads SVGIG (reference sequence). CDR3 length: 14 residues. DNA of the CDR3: TGTGCCTGGAGTGTAGGGGTTCTGAACACTGAAGCTTTCTTT. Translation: CAWSVGVLNTEAFF.

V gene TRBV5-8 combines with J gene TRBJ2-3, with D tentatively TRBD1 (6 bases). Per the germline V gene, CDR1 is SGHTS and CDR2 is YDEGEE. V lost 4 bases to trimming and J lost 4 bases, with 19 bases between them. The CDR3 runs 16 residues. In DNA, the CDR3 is TGTGCCAGCAGCCCTGGACAGCTACGCGCGGCAGATACGCAGTATTTT. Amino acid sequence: CASSPGQLRAADTQYF.

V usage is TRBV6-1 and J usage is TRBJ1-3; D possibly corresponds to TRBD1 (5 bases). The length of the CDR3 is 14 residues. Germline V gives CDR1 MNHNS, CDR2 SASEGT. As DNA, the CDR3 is TGTGCTCGAGGGTGGGACTACTCTGGAAACACCATATATTTT. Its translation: CARGWDYSGNTIYF.

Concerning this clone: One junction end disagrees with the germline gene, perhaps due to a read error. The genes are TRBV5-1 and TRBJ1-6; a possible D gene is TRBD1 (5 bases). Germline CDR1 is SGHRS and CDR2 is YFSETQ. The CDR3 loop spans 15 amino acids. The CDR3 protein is CASTLNGGVHSPLHF. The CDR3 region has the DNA TGCGCCAGCACCTTGAATGGAGGGGTTCATTCACCCCTCCACTTT.

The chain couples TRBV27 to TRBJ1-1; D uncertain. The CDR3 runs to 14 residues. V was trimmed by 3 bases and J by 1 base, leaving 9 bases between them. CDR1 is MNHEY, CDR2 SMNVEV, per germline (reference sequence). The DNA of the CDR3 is TGTGCCAGCAGTTTCAGAGGATCGAACACTGAAGCTTTCTTT. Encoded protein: CASSFRGSNTEAFF.

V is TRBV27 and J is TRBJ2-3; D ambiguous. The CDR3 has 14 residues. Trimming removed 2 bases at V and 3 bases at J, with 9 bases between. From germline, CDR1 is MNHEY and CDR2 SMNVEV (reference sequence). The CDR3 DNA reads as TGTGCCAGCAGTTTAGTACAGTCTACAGATACGCAGTATTTT. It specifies CASSLVQSTDTQYF.

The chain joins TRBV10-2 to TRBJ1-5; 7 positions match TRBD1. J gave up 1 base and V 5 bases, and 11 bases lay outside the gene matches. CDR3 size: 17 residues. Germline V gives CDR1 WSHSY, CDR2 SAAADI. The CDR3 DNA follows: TGCGCCAGCAGTTGGGCAAAGAACAGGGGAAGCAATCAGCCCCAGCATTTT. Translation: CASSWAKNRGSNQPQHF.

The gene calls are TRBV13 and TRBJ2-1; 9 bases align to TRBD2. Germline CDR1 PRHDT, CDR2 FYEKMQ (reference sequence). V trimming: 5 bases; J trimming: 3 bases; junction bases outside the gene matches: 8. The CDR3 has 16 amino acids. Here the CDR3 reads CASSPTSGFLYNEQFF. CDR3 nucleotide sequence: TGTGCCAGCAGCCCGACTAGCGGATTTCTCTACAATGAGCAGTTCTTC.

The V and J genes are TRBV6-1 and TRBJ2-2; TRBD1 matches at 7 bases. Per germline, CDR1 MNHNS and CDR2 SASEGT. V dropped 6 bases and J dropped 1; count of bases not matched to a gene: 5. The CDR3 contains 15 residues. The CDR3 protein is CASSSGQLNTGELFF. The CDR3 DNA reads TGTGCCAGCAGCTCGGGACAGCTGAACACCGGGGAGCTGTTTTTT.